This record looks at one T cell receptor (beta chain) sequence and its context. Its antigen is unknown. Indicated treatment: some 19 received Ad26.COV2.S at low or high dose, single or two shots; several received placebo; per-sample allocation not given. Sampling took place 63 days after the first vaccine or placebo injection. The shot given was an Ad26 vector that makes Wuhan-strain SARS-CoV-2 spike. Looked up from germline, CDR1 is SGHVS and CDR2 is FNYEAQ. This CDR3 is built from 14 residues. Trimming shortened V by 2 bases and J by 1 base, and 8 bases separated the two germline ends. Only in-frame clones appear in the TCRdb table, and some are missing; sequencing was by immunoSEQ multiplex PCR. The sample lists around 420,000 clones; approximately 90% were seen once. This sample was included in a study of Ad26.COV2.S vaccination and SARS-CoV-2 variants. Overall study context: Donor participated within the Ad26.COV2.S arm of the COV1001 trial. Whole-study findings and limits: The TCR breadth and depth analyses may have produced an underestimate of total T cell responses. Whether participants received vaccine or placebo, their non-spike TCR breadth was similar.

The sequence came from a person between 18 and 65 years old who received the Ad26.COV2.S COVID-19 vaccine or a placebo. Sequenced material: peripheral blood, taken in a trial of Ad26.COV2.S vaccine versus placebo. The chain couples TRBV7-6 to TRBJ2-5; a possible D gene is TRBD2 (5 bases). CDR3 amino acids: CASSLRGPQETQYF. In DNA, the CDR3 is TGTGCCAGCAGCTTACGCGGGCCCCAAGAGACCCAGTACTTC.